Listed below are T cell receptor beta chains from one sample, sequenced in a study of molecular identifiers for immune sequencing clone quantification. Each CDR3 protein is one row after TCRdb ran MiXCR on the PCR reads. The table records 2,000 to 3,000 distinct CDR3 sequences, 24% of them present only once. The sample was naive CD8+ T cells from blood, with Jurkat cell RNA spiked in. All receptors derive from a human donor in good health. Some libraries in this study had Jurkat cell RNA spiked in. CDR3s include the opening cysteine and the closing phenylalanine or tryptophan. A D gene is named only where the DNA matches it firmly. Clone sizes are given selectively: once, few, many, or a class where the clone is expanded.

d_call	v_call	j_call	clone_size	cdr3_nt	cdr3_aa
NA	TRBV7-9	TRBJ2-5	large	TGTGCCAGCAGCTTCGAGGTCGGAGAGACCCAGTACTTC	CASSFEVGETQYF
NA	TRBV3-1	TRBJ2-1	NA	TGTGCCAGCAGCCAAGGAGGAGGGAAAATTGGGGACTACAATGAGCAGTTCTTC	CASSQGGGKIGDYNEQFF
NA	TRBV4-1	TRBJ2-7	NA	TGCGCCAGCAGCCAAGAATGGAAGGACTACGAGCAGTACTTC	CASSQEWKDYEQYF
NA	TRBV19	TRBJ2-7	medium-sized	TGTGCCAGTAGTATCTCGGGACACCTTCTCTCTACCGAGCAGTACTTC	CASSISGHLLSTEQYF
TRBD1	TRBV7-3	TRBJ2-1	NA	TGTGCCAGCAGCCCCCAGGGGGCGCCTAGCTACAATGAGCAGTTCTTC	CASSPQGAPSYNEQFF
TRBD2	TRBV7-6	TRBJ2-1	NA	TGTGCCAGCAGCCCGAGAACTAGCGGTAACTCCTACAATGAGCAGTTCTTC	CASSPRTSGNSYNEQFF
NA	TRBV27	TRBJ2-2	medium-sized	TGTGCCAGCGGGTTCTCTATAGGGGAGCTGTTTTTT	CASGFSIGELFF
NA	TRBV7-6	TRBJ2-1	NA	TGTGCCAGCACCACGTTTCGGCTAGTGGGAGTTGGTGAGCAGTTCTTC	CASTTFRLVGVGEQFF
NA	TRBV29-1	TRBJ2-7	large	TGCAGCGGCCGGGACGGGGATTACGAGCAGTACTTC	CSGRDGDYEQYF
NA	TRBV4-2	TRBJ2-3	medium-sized	TGTGCCAGCAGCCCCCGACAGAAGCCTAGCACAGATACGCAGTATTTT	CASSPRQKPSTDTQYF
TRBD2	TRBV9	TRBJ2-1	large	TGTGCCAGCAGCGCGCTAGCGGGAGGTAAAAATGAGCAGTTCTTC	CASSALAGGKNEQFF
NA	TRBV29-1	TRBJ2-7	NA	TGCAGCGTTGGATTTCGGCAGGGTCCCTACGAGCAGTACTTC	CSVGFRQGPYEQYF
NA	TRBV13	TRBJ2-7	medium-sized	TGTGCCAGCAGCTCCCATGGAGGGGATAGCTCCTACGAGCAGTACTTC	CASSSHGGDSSYEQYF
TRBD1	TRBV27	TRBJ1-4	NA	TGTGCCAGCAGTTTAGGGGGACAGGAAAATGAAAAACTGTTTTTT	CASSLGGQENEKLFF
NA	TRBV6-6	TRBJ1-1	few	TGTGCCACCACCCTCTCTGGGGGGGACACTGAAGCTTTCTTT	CATTLSGGDTEAFF
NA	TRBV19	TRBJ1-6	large	TGTGCCAGTAGTCCGTACGAGTATAATTCACCCCTCCACTTT	CASSPYEYNSPLHF
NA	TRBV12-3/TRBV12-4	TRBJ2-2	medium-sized	TGTGCCATATGGGTAAACACCGGGGAGCTGTTTTTT	CAIWVNTGELFF
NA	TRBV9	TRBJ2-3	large	TGTGCCAGCAGCCCATTCCCCGGGAGCCGCACAGATACGCAGTATTTT	CASSPFPGSRTDTQYF
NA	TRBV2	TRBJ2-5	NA	TGTGCCAGCACAGCGGGCCCGTACCAAGAGACCCAGTACTTC	CASTAGPYQETQYF
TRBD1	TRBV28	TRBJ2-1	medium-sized	TGTGCCAGCAGCAGACAGGGCGGCTTCAATGAGCAGTTCTTC	CASSRQGGFNEQFF
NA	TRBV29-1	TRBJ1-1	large	TGCAGCGTTGTTGGGACCCGGGGGGGGCAGGGTGCGAGTGAAGCTTTCTTT	CSVVGTRGGQGASEAFF
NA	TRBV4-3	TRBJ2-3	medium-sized	TGCGCCAGCAGCCAAGGGCGTCCGAGCACAGATACGCAGTATTTT	CASSQGRPSTDTQYF
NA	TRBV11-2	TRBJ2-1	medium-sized	TGTGCCAGCAGCCATTATGAAGGTGAGCAGTTCTTC	CASSHYEGEQFF
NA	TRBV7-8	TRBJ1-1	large	TGTGCCAGCAGCTTAGGGGGTCATATGAACACTGAAGCTTTCTTT	CASSLGGHMNTEAFF
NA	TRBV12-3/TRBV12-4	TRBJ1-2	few	TGTGCCAGCAGTTTAAGTCAGACTGGCTACACCTTC	CASSLSQTGYTF
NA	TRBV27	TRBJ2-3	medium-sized	TGTGCCAGCAGTTCCCTTCTAGTGGGAGGAGAAACAGATACGCAGTATTTT	CASSSLLVGGETDTQYF
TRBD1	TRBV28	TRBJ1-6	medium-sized	TGTGCCAGCAGTCACAGGGGGCGGAATTCACCCCTCCACTTT	CASSHRGRNSPLHF
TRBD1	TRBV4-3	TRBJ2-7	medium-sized	TGCGCCAGCAGCCAGGGACAGGGGAGCGAGCAGTACTTC	CASSQGQGSEQYF
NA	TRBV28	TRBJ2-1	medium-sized	TGTGCCAGCAGCGACCCCTACAATGAGCAGTTCTTC	CASSDPYNEQFF
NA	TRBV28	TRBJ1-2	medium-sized	TGTGCCAGCACAACCCCAGGATACTATGGCTACACCTTC	CASTTPGYYGYTF
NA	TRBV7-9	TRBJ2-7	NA	TGTGCCAGCAGCTTTGGTTACCACGAGCAGTACTTC	CASSFGYHEQYF
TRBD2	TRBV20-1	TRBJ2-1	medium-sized	TGCAGTGCGGCCGGAGGACTAGCGGGAGCGGTTGAGCAGTTCTTC	CSAAGGLAGAVEQFF
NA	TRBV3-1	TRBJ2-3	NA	TGTGCCAGCAGCCAGTTGGGATCTAGCACAGATACGCAGTATTTT	CASSQLGSSTDTQYF
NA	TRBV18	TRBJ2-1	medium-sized	TGTGCCAGCTCATGGGACTTTCCCATGGAGCAGTTCTTC	CASSWDFPMEQFF
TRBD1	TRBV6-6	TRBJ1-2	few	TGTGCCAGCAGAACGGGACAGGGAGGAAGCTACACCTTC	CASRTGQGGSYTF
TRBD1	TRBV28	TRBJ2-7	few	TGTGCCAGCAGTTCTCCCCTCTGGGACAGGCCGGCCTACGAGCAGTACTTC	CASSSPLWDRPAYEQYF
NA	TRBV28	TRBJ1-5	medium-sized	TGTGCCAGCAGCACTGGGAGTAGCAGCAATCAGCCCCAGCATTTT	CASSTGSSSNQPQHF
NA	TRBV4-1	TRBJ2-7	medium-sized	TGCGCCAGCAGCCAAGACCCACTCAGCTCCTACGAGCAGTACTTC	CASSQDPLSSYEQYF
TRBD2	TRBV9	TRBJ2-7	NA	TGTGCCAGCAGCTCCAAGGGCGGGGGCTCCTACGAGCAGTACTTC	CASSSKGGGSYEQYF
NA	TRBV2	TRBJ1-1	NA	TGTGCCAGCAGTGAAGCGATGTGGGGGGTAGACACTGAAGCTTTCTTT	CASSEAMWGVDTEAFF
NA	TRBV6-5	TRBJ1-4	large	TGTGCCAGCAGTTACTCTTGGGGGGCTAATGAAAAACTGTTTTTT	CASSYSWGANEKLFF
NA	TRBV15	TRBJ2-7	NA	TGTGCCACCAGCAGAGGATGGACAGAAAACTCCTACGAGCAGTACTTC	CATSRGWTENSYEQYF